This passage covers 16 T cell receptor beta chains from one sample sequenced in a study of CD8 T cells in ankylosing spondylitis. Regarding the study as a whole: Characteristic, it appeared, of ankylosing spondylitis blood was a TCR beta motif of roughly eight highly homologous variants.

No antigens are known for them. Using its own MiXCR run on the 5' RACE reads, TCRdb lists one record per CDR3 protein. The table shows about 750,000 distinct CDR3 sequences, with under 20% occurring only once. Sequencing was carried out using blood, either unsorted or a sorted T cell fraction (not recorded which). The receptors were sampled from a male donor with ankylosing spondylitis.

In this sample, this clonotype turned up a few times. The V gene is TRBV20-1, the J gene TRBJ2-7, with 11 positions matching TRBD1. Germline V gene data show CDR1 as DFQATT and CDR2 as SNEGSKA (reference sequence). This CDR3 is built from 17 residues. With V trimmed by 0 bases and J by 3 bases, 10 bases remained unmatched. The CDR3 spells CSAREARGGTGGYEQYF. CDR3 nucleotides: TGCAGTGCTAGAGAGGCCCGGGGAGGGACAGGGGGCTACGAGCAGTACTTC.

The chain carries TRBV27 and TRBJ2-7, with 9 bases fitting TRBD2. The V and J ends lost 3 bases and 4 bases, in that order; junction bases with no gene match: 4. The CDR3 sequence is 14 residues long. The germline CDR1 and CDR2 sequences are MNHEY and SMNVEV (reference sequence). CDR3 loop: CASSFSGSLYEQYF. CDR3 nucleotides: TGTGCCAGCAGTTTTAGCGGGAGTTTATACGAGCAGTACTTC.

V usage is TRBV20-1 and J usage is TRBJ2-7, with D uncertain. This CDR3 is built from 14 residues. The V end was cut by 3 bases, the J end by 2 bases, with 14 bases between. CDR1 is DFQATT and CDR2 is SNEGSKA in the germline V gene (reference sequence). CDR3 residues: CSASPGNPAYEQYF. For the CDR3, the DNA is TGCAGTGCTAGTCCAGGTAATCCTGCCTACGAGCAGTACTTC.

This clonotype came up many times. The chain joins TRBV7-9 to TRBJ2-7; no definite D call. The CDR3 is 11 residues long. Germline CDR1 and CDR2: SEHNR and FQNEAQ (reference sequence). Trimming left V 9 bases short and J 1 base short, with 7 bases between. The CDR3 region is CASTDSYEQYF. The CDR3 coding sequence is TGTGCCAGTACGGATTCCTACGAGCAGTACTTC.

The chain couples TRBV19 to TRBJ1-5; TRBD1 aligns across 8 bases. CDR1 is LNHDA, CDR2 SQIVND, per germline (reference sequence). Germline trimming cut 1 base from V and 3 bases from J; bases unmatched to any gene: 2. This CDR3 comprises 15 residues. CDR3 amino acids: CASSIAGGINQPQHF. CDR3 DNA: TGTGCCAGTAGTATAGCAGGGGGCATCAATCAGCCCCAGCATTTT.

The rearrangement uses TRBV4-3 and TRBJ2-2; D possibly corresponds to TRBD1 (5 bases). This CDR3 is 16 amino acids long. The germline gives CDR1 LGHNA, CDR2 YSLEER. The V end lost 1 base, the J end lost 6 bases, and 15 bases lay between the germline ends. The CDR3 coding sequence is TGCGCCAGCAGCCAAGCGACTTCCAGGGCGGCCGGGGAGCTGTTTTTT. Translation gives CASSQATSRAAGELFF.

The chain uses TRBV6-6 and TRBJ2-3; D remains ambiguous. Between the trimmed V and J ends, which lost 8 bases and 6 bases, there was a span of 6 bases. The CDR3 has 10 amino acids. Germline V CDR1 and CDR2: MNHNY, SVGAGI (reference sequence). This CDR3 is CASAQDTQYF. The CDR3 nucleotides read TGTGCCAGCGCACAGGATACGCAGTATTTT.

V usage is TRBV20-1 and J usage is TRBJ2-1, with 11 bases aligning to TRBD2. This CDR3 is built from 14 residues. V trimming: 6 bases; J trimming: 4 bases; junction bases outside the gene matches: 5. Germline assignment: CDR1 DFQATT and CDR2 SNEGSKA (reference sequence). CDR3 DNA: TGCAGTGCCCCGGGACTAGCGGAATACAATGAGCAGTTCTTC. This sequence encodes CSAPGLAEYNEQFF.

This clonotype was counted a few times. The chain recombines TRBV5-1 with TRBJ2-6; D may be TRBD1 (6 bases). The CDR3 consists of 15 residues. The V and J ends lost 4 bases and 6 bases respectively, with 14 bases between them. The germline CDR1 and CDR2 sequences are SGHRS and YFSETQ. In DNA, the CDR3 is TGCGCCAGCAGCCCCCCACAGGGACAGGCCAACGTCCTGACTTTC. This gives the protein CASSPPQGQANVLTF.

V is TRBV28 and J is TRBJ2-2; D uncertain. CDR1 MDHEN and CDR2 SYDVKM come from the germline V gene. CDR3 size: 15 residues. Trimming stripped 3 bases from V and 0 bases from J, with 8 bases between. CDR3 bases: TGTGCCAGCAGTTTCGCACGCTCGAACACCGGGGAGCTGTTTTTT. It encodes CASSFARSNTGELFF.

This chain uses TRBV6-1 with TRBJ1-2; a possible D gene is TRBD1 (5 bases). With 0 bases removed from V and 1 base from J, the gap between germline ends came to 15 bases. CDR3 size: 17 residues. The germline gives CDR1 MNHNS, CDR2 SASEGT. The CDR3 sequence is CASSEARQGTFNYGYTF. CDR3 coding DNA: TGTGCCAGCAGTGAAGCACGTCAGGGAACCTTTAACTATGGCTACACCTTC.

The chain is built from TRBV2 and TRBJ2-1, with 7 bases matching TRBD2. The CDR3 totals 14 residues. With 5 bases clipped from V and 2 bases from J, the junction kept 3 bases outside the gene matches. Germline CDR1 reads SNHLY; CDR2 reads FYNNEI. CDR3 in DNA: TGTGCCAGCAGTACTAGCGCGACCTACAATGAGCAGTTCTTC. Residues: CASSTSATYNEQFF.

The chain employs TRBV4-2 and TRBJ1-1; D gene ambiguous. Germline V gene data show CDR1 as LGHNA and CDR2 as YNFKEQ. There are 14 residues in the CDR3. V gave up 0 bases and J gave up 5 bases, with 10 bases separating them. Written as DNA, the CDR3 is TGTGCCAGCAGCCAAGATACAAGGACGACTGAAGCTTTCTTT. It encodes CASSQDTRTTEAFF.

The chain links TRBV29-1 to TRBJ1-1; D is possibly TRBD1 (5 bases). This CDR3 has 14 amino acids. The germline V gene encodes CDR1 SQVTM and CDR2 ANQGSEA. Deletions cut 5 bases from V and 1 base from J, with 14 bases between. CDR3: CSVQPAGPNTEAFF. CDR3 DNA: TGCAGCGTTCAACCGGCAGGGCCGAACACTGAAGCTTTCTTT.

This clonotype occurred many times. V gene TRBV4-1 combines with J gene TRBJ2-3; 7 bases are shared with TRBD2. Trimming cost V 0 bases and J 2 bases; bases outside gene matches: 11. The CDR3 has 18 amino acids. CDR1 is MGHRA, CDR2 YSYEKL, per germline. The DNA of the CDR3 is TGCGCCAGCAGCCAAGACGGAATACCGGGGGGACCCACAGATACGCAGTATTTT. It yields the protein CASSQDGIPGGPTDTQYF.

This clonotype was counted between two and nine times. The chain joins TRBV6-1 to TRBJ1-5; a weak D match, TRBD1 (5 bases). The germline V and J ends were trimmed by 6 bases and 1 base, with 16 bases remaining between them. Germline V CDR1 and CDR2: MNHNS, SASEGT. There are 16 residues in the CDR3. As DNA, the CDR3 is TGTGCCAGCAGCCCTCAGGGACTCTTGAGCAATCAGCCCCAGCATTTT. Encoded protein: CASSPQGLLSNQPQHF.